The following is a TCR beta chain sequence with its context. From germline, CDR1 is SGHNT and CDR2 YYREEE (reference sequence). The length of the CDR3 is 16 residues. V dropped 4 bases and J dropped 8; count of bases not matched to a gene: 15. Produced via immunoSEQ multiplex PCR; TCRdb's table is partial and in-frame only. The sample has roughly 81,000 clones, more than 75% seen once. This specimen comes from a study of blood T cell repertoires in COVID-19. Study background: The United States, Italy and Spain were the sources of the acute and convalescent COVID-19 samples.

The sample consisted of peripheral blood. This receptor was identified in a man between 35 and 55 years old with acute or convalescent COVID-19. This rearrangement joins TRBV5-4 to TRBJ2-1; 7 nucleotides align to TRBD2. The CDR3 DNA reads as TGTGCCAGCAGCCCGAGGGGTGCGGGAGTGGGCGATGAGCAGTTCTTC. Its protein is CASSPRGAGVGDEQFF.